This T cell receptor beta chain was sequenced during a study of cytotoxic CD8 clonotypes in ibrutinib-treated CLL. Per the germline V gene, CDR1 is SGHTA and CDR2 is FQGNSA. Trimming took 3 bases from V and 3 from J, leaving 12 bases between them. CDR3 length: 14 residues. Sequencing was designed to attain a depth spanning 1 in 200,000 to 1 in 1 million T cells. The method was immunoSEQ multiplex PCR; TCRdb's version includes in-frame clones alone and lacks a portion of them. Of about 140,000 clones in the sample, 60% to 80% were seen once. To note about this clone: The antigen remains undetermined.

Findings and limits, study-wide: Contraction or stability on treatment was seen for public clonotypes, which were uncommon. Clonality went up at the time of ibrutinib response, stayed stable in sustained remission, and later dropped back toward its baseline level at progression.

This receptor was identified in a human donor with chronic lymphocytic leukemia. The source material was PBMCs, sampled after 12 months of ibrutinib treatment. The V and J genes are TRBV7-2 and TRBJ2-7; no clear D gene. The CDR3 spells CASSLNSRYYEQYF. The CDR3 nucleotides read TGTGCCAGCAGCTTGAATAGTAGATACTACGAGCAGTACTTC.